The rows below give T cell receptor beta chains drawn from one sample of a study of blood T cells in healthy people across ages. TCRdb independently ran MiXCR on the 5' RACE reads; one entry per CDR3 protein. The repertoire holds about 1,800,000 distinct CDR3 sequences, with roughly 28% as singletons. The sequenced material came from blood. These receptors originate from a woman aged 30 to 39 in good health. The CDR3 runs from the conserved cysteine through the conserved F or W. A D gene is named only where the DNA matches it firmly. The size field is filled for only some rows; it gives once, few, many or a size class.

TRBV5-1,TRBD2,TRBJ2-5,NA,CASSLALAGVSSETQYF,TGCGCCAGCAGCTTGGCCCTAGCGGGAGTAAGTTCGGAGACCCAGTACTTC
TRBV9,NA,TRBJ2-7,many,CASSANVVSYEQYF,TGTGCCAGCAGCGCCAACGTCGTATCCTACGAGCAGTACTTC
TRBV10-3,TRBD2,TRBJ2-4,few,CAISDGRGVIQYF,TGTGCCATCAGTGACGGCCGGGGGGTCATTCAGTACTTC
TRBV5-1,NA,TRBJ2-7,many,CASSSGQPEQYF,TGCGCCAGCAGCTCGGGACAACCCGAGCAGTACTTC
TRBV5-4,NA,TRBJ2-7,NA,CASSLNAGPYEQYF,TGTGCCAGCAGCTTGAATGCCGGACCCTACGAGCAGTACTTC
TRBV20-1,NA,TRBJ2-5,many,CSAWGGQQETQYF,TGCAGTGCTTGGGGCGGACAGCAAGAGACCCAGTACTTC
TRBV5-1,TRBD2,TRBJ2-7,few,CASISLLAGGRYEQYF,TGCGCCAGCATCTCCCTCCTAGCGGGGGGGCGTTACGAGCAGTACTTC
TRBV6-5,TRBD2,TRBJ2-1,many,CASSRGLAGLQFF,TGTGCCAGCAGTCGGGGACTAGCGGGACTGCAGTTCTTC
TRBV20-1,TRBD2,TRBJ2-7,NA,CSAVLAGGSGYEQYF,TGCAGTGCTGTCCTAGCGGGAGGGAGTGGCTACGAGCAGTACTTC
TRBV25-1,TRBD1,TRBJ2-3,few,CASSDGGTGLSTDTQYF,TGTGCCAGCAGTGATGGGGGGACAGGGCTTAGCACAGATACGCAGTATTTT
TRBV10-3,NA,TRBJ2-1,NA,CAISDARANGLDEQFF,TGTGCCATCAGTGATGCAAGAGCTAACGGGCTGGATGAGCAGTTCTTC
TRBV7-9,NA,TRBJ2-1,NA,CASSYQYREGSYNEQFF,TGTGCCAGCAGCTACCAATACAGGGAAGGATCCTACAATGAGCAGTTCTTC
TRBV12-3/TRBV12-4,NA,TRBJ2-4,many,CASTLLVDRDKVEYIQYF,TGTGCCAGCACCCTGCTAGTCGATAGGGACAAAGTGGAGTACATTCAGTACTTC
TRBV6-2/TRBV6-3,NA,TRBJ2-1,NA,CASSPGGQGGNEQFF,TGTGCCAGCAGCCCCGGGGGGCAGGGAGGAAATGAGCAGTTCTTC
TRBV6-2/TRBV6-3,TRBD1,TRBJ1-5,few,CASRGTGGNNQPQHF,TGTGCCAGCAGAGGGACAGGGGGAAACAATCAGCCCCAGCATTTT
TRBV29-1,TRBD2,TRBJ2-7,NA,CSVALASGIYERYF,TGCAGCGTTGCTCTCGCTAGCGGGATTTACGAGCGGTACTTC
TRBV5-1,TRBD1,TRBJ1-2,many,CASRDGTGDGYTF,TGCGCCAGCAGGGACGGGACAGGGGATGGCTACACCTTC
TRBV7-2,NA,TRBJ2-6,few,CASSPLASTGANVLTF,TGTGCCAGCAGCCCCCTTGCTAGCACTGGGGCCAACGTCCTGACTTTC
TRBV7-9,NA,TRBJ2-1,NA,CASSLGSWAPTREQFF,TGTGCCAGCAGCTTAGGGTCGTGGGCGCCCACTCGAGAGCAGTTCTTC
TRBV10-3,NA,TRBJ1-6,NA,CAISEREGAPLHF,TGTGCCATCAGTGAGAGGGAGGGGGCACCCCTCCACTTT
TRBV28,NA,TRBJ1-1,few,CASSLLVGGGAFF,TGTGCCAGCAGTTTATTGGTGGGGGGAGGAGCTTTCTTT
TRBV2,TRBD1,TRBJ1-2,few,CASSLLTGGENGYTF,TGTGCCAGCAGTCTTCTAACAGGGGGCGAAAATGGCTACACCTTC
TRBV20-1,TRBD2,TRBJ2-4,NA,CSANLRGAGTKNIQYF,TGCAGTGCTAACCTCCGGGGAGCGGGGACCAAAAACATTCAGTACTTC
TRBV1,NA,TRBJ2-3,NA,CTSSQDRGADTQYF,TGCACCAGCAGCCAAGATCGTGGCGCAGATACGCAGTATTTT
TRBV3-1,NA,TRBJ1-2,few,CASSQKGPHTNYGYTF,TGTGCCAGCAGCCAAAAGGGGCCCCATACGAACTATGGCTACACCTTC
TRBV7-2,TRBD2,TRBJ2-1,few,CASSLVVLAGSREQFF,TGTGCCAGCAGCTTAGTGGTACTAGCGGGGAGTCGGGAGCAGTTCTTC
TRBV20-1,NA,TRBJ1-2,NA,CSAPDSANYGYTF,TGCAGTGCTCCGGATTCAGCTAACTATGGCTACACCTTC
TRBV10-3,TRBD1,TRBJ2-3,many,CAIKGQGQRDTQYF,TGTGCCATCAAGGGACAGGGGCAGAGGGATACGCAGTATTTT
TRBV20-1,TRBD1,TRBJ1-2,NA,CSAIGTGELYGYTF,TGCAGTGCTATAGGGACAGGGGAGCTCTATGGCTACACCTTC
TRBV12-3/TRBV12-4,TRBD2,TRBJ2-4,NA,CASSLRQLAGGAYIQYF,TGTGCCAGCAGCCTCAGACAACTAGCGGGGGGCGCATACATTCAGTACTTC
TRBV5-5,NA,TRBJ2-5,NA,CASSLAGVVETQYF,TGTGCCAGCAGCTTGGCGGGTGTGGTGGAGACCCAGTACTTC
TRBV5-1,NA,TRBJ2-3,many,CASSLGLAQDTQYF,TGTGCCAGCAGTTTAGGGCTCGCTCAAGATACGCAGTATTTT
TRBV6-4,NA,TRBJ2-1,NA,CASSDQGLASYNEQFF,TGTGCCAGCAGTGACCAAGGACTTGCCTCCTACAATGAGCAGTTCTTC
TRBV7-2,NA,TRBJ2-4,many,CASSSGEIAKNIQYF,TGTGCCAGCAGCTCTGGAGAAATTGCCAAAAACATTCAGTACTTC
TRBV7-2,NA,TRBJ1-5,few,CASSLSAVSNQPQHF,TGTGCCAGCAGCTTAAGTGCAGTAAGCAATCAGCCCCAGCATTTT
TRBV5-1,NA,TRBJ1-2,many,CASSFGSGSNYGYTF,TGCGCCAGCAGCTTTGGTTCGGGATCCAACTATGGCTACACCTTC
TRBV29-1,NA,TRBJ1-2,many,CSVAGSQGYGYTF,TGCAGCGTCGCAGGGTCCCAGGGCTATGGCTACACCTTC
TRBV4-3,NA,TRBJ2-3,many,CASSQDGPPAGDTQYF,TGCGCCAGCAGCCAAGACGGCCCCCCGGCGGGAGATACGCAGTATTTT
TRBV14,NA,TRBJ1-1,NA,CASSRGYNTEAFF,TGTGCCAGCAGCAGGGGATATAACACTGAAGCTTTCTTT
TRBV3-1,TRBD1,TRBJ1-2,few,CASSQDPGGVYGYTF,TGTGCCAGCAGCCAAGACCCAGGGGGCGTCTATGGCTACACCTTC
TRBV9,NA,TRBJ2-1,NA,CASSVEGTEQFF,TGTGCCAGCAGCGTAGAAGGTACCGAGCAGTTCTTC
TRBV12-3/TRBV12-4,NA,TRBJ2-1,few,CASSGSINEQFF,TGTGCCAGCAGTGGCTCGATCAATGAGCAGTTCTTC
TRBV12-3/TRBV12-4,NA,TRBJ2-3,NA,CASSLVLVGRTDTQYF,TGTGCCAGCAGTTTAGTGCTCGTGGGACGGACAGATACGCAGTATTTT
TRBV7-9,TRBD1,TRBJ2-1,many,CASSLYRGSSYNEQFF,TGTGCCAGCAGCTTATACAGGGGGAGCTCCTACAATGAGCAGTTCTTC
TRBV15,NA,TRBJ2-1,NA,CATSRAREWNEQFF,TGTGCCACCAGCAGAGCCCGGGAGTGGAATGAGCAGTTCTTC
TRBV7-9,NA,TRBJ2-4,few,CASSLGGVTEQYF,TGTGCCAGCAGCTTAGGGGGGGTCACAGAGCAGTACTTC
TRBV7-2,TRBD2,TRBJ2-3,NA,CASSVGLFTDTQYF,TGTGCCAGCAGCGTGGGACTATTCACAGATACGCAGTATTTT
TRBV12-3/TRBV12-4,NA,TRBJ2-3,NA,CASLLSGLTDTQYF,TGTGCCAGCCTCCTGAGCGGTCTCACAGATACGCAGTATTTT
TRBV11-2,NA,TRBJ1-5,few,CASSLDGQPHQPQHF,TGTGCCAGCAGCTTAGATGGACAGCCCCACCAGCCCCAGCATTTT
TRBV6-2/TRBV6-3,NA,TRBJ2-1,NA,CASSYERNEQFF,TGTGCCAGCAGTTACGAACGCAATGAGCAGTTCTTC
TRBV20-1,NA,TRBJ1-5,NA,CGASEVSFGPQHF,TGCGGTGCTAGTGAAGTCTCTTTTGGGCCCCAGCATTTT
TRBV9,NA,TRBJ1-6,many,CASSGIGNSPLHF,TGTGCCAGCAGCGGGATCGGAAATTCACCCCTCCACTTT
TRBV12-3/TRBV12-4,NA,TRBJ2-5,few,CASSFPAEKQYF,TGTGCCAGCAGTTTCCCCGCAGAGAAGCAGTACTTC